What follows are 10 T cell receptor beta chains derived from one specimen sequenced in a study of early T cells in non-severe SARS-CoV-2 infection (dated by TCRdb to the early 2020s). Library generation was performed with 5' RACE. TCRdb names NextSeq 500 as the instrument used. TCRdb reworked the public reads: Q25 trimming with fastp, MiXCR clone assembly, productive beta chains retained. When rows share a CDR3 protein, they turn into one entry using the most common DNA and genes. The sample table lists 70,000 or so distinct CDR3 sequences, 3.5% to 6% of them with a count of one. The ten largest clones take up roughly 3.9% of the sample. This material consisted of whole blood, taken at baseline. These receptor sequences come from an adult who was a healthcare worker with PCR-confirmed SARS-CoV-2 infection or an uninfected control (not recorded which). The donor label of this sample is uncertain.

This rearrangement joins TRBV7-6 to TRBJ2-5; D unclear. The CDR3 contains 15 residues. V lost 0 bases, J lost 1 base, and 9 bases lay in between. Germline values: CDR1 SGHVS, CDR2 FNYEAQ. In DNA, the CDR3 is TGTGCCAGCAGCTTAGCGATACCGCCCCAAGAGACCCAGTACTTC. This encodes CASSLAIPPQETQYF.

There are many counts of this clonotype. CDR3 sequence reads: CASSPPQAPGLAHNEQFF. The CDR3 DNA is TGTGCCAGCAGCCCCCCTCAGGCACCGGGACTAGCACACAATGAGCAGTTCTTC. The V call is TRBV7-9, the J call TRBJ2-1; 9 bases are shared with TRBD2. Per germline, CDR1 SEHNR and CDR2 FQNEAQ (reference sequence). The J segment lost 5 bases and the V segment lost 5 bases, leaving 16 bases of the junction unmatched. The CDR3 contains 18 residues.

This clonotype was detected only a few times. This rearrangement joins TRBV15 to TRBJ2-5; the D gene is possibly TRBD1 (5 bases). The CDR3 loop spans 14 amino acids. V gave up 0 bases and J gave up 4 bases, with 9 bases separating them. CDR1 is LNHNV and CDR2 is YYDKDF in the germline V gene (reference sequence). The CDR3, as DNA: TGTGCCACCAGCAGAGATGGGCAGGGAGAGACCCAGTACTTC. It is translated as CATSRDGQGETQYF.

This clonotype came up many times. The J gene is TRBJ1-1, the V gene TRBV29-1; D perhaps matches TRBD1 (5 bases). With 5 bases removed from V and 4 bases from J, the gap between germline ends came to 11 bases. CDR1 and CDR2 (germline): SQVTM, ANQGSEA. CDR3 length: 12 residues. The CDR3 region has the DNA TGCAGCGTTTCTGAGGGGAGCACTGAAGCTTTCTTT. Protein sequence: CSVSEGSTEAFF.

The chain carries TRBV7-8 and TRBJ2-3; weak D call: TRBD2 (6 bases). With 2 bases removed from V and 0 bases from J, the gap between germline ends came to 9 bases. CDR3 size: 15 residues. From germline, CDR1 is SGHVS and CDR2 FQNEAQ. The CDR3 reads CASSLPGGSTDTQYF. Written as DNA, the CDR3 is TGTGCCAGCAGCTTACCCGGGGGAAGCACAGATACGCAGTATTTT. The complete variable domain, with remaining parts taken from reference TRBV7-8 and TRBJ2-3, reads GAGVSQSPRYKVAKRGQDVALRCDPISGHVSLFWYQQALGQGPEFLTYFQNEAQLDKSGLPSDRFFAERPEGSVSTLKIQRTQQEDSAVYLCASSLPGGSTDTQYFGPGTRLTVL.

This clonotype appeared many times. The DNA for the CDR3 is TGTGCCAGCAGCTTTACGACAGCGAGTGAAAAACTGTTTTTT. Translating it yields CASSFTTASEKLFF. V is TRBV7-2 and J is TRBJ1-4, with a possible D match to TRBD1 (5 bases). CDR3 length: 14 residues. V was cut by 3 bases and J by 7 bases, with 12 bases left in between. Germline V CDR1 and CDR2: SGHTA, FQGNSA.

This clonotype showed up just a few times. The V call is TRBV29-1, the J call TRBJ2-3; D gene uncertain. The CDR3 has 13 residues. The V end lost 1 base, the J end lost 3 bases, and 8 bases lay between the germline ends. Germline CDR1 SQVTM, CDR2 ANQGSEA. The CDR3 nucleotides are TGCAGCGTTGAAGTGTCCGGGACAGATACGCAGTATTTT. Its translation is CSVEVSGTDTQYF.

This rearrangement joins TRBV7-8 to TRBJ1-6; D is possibly TRBD1 (6 bases). CDR3 size: 18 residues. CDR1 and CDR2 (germline): SGHVS, FQNEAQ. V was cut by 5 bases and J by 7 bases, with 24 bases left in between. CDR3 DNA: TGTGCCAGCAGCCAAAAGGGGGAGTGGAGTCAGGGGAATTCACCCCTCCACTTT. It yields the protein CASSQKGEWSQGNSPLHF.

This clonotype showed up many times. This rearrangement joins TRBV20-1 to TRBJ1-5, with unresolved D. The CDR3 is 14 residues long. V was shortened by 0 bases and J by 0 bases, with 6 bases between the two germline ends. CDR1 and CDR2 from the germline V gene are DFQATT and SNEGSKA (reference sequence). CDR3 coding DNA: TGCAGTGCTAGAGACGGGTATAGCAATCAGCCCCAGCATTTT. This gives the protein CSARDGYSNQPQHF.

This clonotype has at least ten counts. The chain uses TRBV12-5 and TRBJ1-1; unclear D gene. This CDR3 region has 11 residues. Germline-derived CDR1 and CDR2 are LGHNT and FRNRAP. V gave up 5 bases and J gave up 1 base, with 2 bases separating them. CDR3 residues: CASGRNTEAFF. The CDR3, as DNA: TGTGCTAGTGGTCGGAACACTGAAGCTTTCTTT.